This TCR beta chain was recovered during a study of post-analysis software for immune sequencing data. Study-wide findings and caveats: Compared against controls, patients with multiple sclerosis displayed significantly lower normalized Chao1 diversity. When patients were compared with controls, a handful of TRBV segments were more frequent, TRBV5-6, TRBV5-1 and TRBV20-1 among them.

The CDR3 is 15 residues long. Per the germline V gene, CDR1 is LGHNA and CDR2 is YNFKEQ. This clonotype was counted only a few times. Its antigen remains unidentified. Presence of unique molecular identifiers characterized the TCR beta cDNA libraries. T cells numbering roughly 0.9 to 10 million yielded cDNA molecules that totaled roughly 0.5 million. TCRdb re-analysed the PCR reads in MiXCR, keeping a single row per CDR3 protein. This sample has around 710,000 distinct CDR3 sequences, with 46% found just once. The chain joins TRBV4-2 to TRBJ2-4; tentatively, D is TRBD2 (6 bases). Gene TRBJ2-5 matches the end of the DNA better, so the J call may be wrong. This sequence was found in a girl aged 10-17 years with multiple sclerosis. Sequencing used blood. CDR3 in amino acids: CASSQDGSGQETQYF. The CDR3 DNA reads TGTGCCAGCAGCCAAGATGGAAGCGGGCAAGAGACCCAGTACTTC.